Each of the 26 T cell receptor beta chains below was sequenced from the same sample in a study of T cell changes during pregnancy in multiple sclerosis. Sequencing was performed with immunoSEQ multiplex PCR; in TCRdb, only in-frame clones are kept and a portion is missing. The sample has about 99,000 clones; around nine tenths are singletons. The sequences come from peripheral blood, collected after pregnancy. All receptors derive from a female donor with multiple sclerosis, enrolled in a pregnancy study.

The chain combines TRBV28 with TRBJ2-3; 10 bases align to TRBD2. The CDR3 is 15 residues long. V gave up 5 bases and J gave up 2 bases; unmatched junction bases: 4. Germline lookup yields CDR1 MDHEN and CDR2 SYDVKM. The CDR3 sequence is CASSQLAGLTDTQYF. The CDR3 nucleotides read TGTGCCAGCAGTCAACTAGCGGGGCTCACAGATACGCAGTATTTT.

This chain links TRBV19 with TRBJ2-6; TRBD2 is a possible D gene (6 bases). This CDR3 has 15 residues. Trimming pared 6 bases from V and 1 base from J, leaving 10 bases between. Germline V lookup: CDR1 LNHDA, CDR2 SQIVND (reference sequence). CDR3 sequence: CASRRAGSGANVLTF. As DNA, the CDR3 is TGTGCCAGTAGAAGGGCGGGATCTGGGGCCAACGTCCTGACTTTC.

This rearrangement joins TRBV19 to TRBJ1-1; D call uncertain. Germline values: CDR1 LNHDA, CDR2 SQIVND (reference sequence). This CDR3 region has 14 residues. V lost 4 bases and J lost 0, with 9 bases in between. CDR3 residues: CASSNSAMNTEAFF. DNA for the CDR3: TGTGCCAGTAGTAATTCAGCGATGAACACTGAAGCTTTCTTT.

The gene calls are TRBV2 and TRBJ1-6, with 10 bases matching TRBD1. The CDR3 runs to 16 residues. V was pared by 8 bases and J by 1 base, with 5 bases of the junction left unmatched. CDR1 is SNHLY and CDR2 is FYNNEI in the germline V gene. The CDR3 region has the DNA TGTGCCAGCGGAGGACAGGGGGGTTCCTATAATTCACCCCTCCACTTT. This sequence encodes CASGGQGGSYNSPLHF.

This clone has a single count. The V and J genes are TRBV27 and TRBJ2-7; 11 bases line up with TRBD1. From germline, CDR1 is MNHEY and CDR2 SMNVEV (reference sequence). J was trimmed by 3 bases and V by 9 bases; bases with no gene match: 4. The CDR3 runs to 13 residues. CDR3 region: CASGQGASYEQYF. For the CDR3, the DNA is TGTGCCAGTGGACAGGGGGCGAGCTACGAGCAGTACTTC.

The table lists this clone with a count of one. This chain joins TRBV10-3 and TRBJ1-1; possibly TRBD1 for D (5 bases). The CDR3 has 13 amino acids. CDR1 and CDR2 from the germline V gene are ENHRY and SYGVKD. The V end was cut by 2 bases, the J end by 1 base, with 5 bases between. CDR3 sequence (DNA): TGTGCCATCAGTGAGACAGGGAACACTGAAGCTTTCTTT. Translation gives CAISETGNTEAFF.

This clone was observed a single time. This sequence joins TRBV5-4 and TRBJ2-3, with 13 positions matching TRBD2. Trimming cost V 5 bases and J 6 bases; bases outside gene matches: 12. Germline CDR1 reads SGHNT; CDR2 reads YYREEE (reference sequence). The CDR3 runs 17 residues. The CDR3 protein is CASSFGLAGALGDTQYF. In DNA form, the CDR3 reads TGTGCCAGCAGTTTCGGACTAGCGGGGGCCCTGGGTGATACGCAGTATTTT. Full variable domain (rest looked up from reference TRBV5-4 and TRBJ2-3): ETGVTQSPTHLIKTRGQQVTLRCSSQSGHNTVSWYQQALGQGPQFIFQYYREEENGRGNFPPRFSGLQFPNYSSELNVNALELDDSALYLCASSFGLAGALGDTQYFGPGTRLTVL.

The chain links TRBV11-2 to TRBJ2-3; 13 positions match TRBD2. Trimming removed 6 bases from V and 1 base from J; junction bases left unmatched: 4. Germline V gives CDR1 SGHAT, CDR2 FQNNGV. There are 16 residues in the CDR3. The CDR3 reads CASRGLAGARTDTQYF. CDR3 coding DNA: TGTGCCAGCAGAGGACTAGCGGGGGCCCGCACAGATACGCAGTATTTT.

For the CDR3, the DNA is TGTGCCAGCTCATACACGCGGCGGACAGCTCACACAGATACGCAGTATTTT. It yields the protein CASSYTRRTAHTDTQYF. The chain carries TRBV18 and TRBJ2-3; maybe TRBD1 (6 bases). Germline lookup yields CDR1 KGHSH and CDR2 LQKENI. Trimming removed 5 bases from V and 2 bases from J, with 20 bases in between. The CDR3 spans 17 residues.

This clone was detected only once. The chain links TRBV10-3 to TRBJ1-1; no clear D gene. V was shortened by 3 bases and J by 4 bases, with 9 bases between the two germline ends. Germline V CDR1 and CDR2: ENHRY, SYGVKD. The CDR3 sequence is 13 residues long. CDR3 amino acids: CAISEGEGTEAFF. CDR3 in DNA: TGTGCCATCAGTGAAGGTGAGGGCACTGAAGCTTTCTTT.

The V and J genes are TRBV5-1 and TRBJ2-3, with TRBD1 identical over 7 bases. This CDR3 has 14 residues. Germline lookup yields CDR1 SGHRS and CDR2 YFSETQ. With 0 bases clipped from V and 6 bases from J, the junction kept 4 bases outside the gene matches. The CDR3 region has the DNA TGCGCCAGCAGCTTGGGTCTGACAGGGGATACGCAGTATTTT. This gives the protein CASSLGLTGDTQYF.

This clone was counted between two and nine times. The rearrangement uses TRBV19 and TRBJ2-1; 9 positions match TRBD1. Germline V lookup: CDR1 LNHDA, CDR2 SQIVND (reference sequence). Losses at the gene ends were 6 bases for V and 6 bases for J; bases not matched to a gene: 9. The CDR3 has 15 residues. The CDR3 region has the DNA TGTGCCAGTAGCTCCGGGACAGGGTTGGGCAATGAGCAGTTCTTC. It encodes CASSSGTGLGNEQFF.

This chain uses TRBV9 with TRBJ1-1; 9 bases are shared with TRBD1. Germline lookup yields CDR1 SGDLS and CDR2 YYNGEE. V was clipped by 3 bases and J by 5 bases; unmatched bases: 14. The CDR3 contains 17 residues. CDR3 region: CASSAGAAQGARTEAFF. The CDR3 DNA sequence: TGTGCCAGCAGCGCGGGGGCCGCACAGGGGGCCAGGACTGAAGCTTTCTTT. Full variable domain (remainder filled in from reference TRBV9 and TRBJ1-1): DSGVTQTPKHLITATGQRVTLRCSPRSGDLSVYWYQQSLDQGLQFLIQYYNGEERAKGNILERFSAQQFPDLHSELNLSSLELGDSALYFCASSAGAAQGARTEAFFGQGTRLTVV.

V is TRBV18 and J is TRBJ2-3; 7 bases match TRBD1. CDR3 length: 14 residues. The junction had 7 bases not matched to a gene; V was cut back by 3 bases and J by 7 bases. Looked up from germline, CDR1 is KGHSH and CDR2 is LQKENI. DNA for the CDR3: TGTGCCAGCTCACCCCGACAGGGTACCTATACGCAGTATTTT. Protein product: CASSPRQGTYTQYF. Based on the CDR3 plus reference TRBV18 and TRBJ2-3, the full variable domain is NAGVMQNPRHLVRRRGQEARLRCSPMKGHSHVYWYRQLPEEGLKFMVYLQKENIIDESGMPKERFSAEFPKEGPSILRIQQVVRGDSAAYFCASSPRQGTYTQYFGPGTRLTVL.

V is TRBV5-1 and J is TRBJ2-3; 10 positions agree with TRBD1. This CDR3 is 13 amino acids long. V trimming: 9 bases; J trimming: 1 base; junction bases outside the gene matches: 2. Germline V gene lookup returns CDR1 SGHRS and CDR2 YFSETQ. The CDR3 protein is CATGTGGTDTQYF. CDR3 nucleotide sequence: TGCGCCACCGGGACAGGGGGCACAGATACGCAGTATTTT.

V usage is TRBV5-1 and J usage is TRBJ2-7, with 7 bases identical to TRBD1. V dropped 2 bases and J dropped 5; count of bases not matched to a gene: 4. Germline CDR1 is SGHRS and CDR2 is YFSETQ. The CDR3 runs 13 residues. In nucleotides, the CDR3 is TGCGCCAGCAGCTTACAGGGGTTTAACGAGCAGTACTTC. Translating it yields CASSLQGFNEQYF.

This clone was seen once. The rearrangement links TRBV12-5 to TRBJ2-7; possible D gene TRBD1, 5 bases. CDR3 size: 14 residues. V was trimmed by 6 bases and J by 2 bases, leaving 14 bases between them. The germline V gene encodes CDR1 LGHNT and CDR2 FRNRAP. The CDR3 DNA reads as TGTGCTAGTGGGGATCTGACAGATCCCTACGAGCAGTACTTC. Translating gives CASGDLTDPYEQYF.

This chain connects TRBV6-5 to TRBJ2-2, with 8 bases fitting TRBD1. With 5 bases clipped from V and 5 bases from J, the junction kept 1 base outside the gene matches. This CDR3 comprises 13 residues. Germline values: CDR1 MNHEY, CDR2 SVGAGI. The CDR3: CASSTGGTGELFF. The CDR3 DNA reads TGTGCCAGCAGTACAGGGGGAACCGGGGAGCTGTTTTTT.

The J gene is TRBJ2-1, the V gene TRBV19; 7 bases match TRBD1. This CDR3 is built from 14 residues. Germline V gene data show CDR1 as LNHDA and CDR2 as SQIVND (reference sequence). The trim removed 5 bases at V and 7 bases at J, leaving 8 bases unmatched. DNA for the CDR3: TGTGCCAGTAGTGACAGGGTTAATTTGAATGAGCAGTTCTTC. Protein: CASSDRVNLNEQFF.

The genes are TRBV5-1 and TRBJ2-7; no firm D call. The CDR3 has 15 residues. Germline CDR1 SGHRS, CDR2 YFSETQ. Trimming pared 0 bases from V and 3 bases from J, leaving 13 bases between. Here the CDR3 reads CASSLEIGTNYEQYF. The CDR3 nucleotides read TGCGCCAGCAGCTTGGAGATCGGTACTAACTACGAGCAGTACTTC.

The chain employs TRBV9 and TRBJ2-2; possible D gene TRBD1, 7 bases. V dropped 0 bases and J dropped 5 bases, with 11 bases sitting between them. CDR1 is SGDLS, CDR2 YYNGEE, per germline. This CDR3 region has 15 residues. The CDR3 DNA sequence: TGTGCCAGCAGCGTAGAGGGGGCGGGAACCGGGGAGCTGTTTTTT. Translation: CASSVEGAGTGELFF.

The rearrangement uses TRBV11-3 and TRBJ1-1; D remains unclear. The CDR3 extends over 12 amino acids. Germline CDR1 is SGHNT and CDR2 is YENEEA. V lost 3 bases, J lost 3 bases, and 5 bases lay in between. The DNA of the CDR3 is TGTGCCAGCAGCTTCGGGTACACTGAAGCTTTCTTT. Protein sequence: CASSFGYTEAFF.

Here the CDR3 reads CASTQGLLGVGYGYTF. The CDR3 DNA follows: TGCGCCAGCACCCAGGGGTTATTGGGAGTTGGCTATGGCTACACCTTC. V gene TRBV10-2 combines with J gene TRBJ1-2, with D possibly TRBD1 on 6 matching bases. Trimming shortened V by 7 bases and J by 4 bases, and 22 bases separated the two germline ends. This CDR3 has 16 amino acids. Germline CDR1 is WSHSY and CDR2 is SAAADI.

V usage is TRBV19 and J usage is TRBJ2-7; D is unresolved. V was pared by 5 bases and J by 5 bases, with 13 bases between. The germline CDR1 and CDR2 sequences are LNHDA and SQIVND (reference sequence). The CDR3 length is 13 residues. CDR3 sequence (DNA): TGTGCCAGTAGTCACCCCTACAGAGACGAGCAGTACTTC. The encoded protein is CASSHPYRDEQYF.

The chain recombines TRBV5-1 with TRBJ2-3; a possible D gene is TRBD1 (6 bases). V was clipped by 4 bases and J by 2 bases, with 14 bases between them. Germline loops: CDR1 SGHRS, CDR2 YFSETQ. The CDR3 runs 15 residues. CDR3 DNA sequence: TGCGCCAGCAGCGAAGCAGGGGTAAACACAGATACGCAGTATTTT. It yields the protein CASSEAGVNTDTQYF.

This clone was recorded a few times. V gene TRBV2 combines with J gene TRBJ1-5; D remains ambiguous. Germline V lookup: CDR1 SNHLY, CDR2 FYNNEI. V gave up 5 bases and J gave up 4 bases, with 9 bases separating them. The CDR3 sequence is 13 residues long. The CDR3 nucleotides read TGTGCCAGCAGTATTTTGCAGAATCAGCCCCAGCATTTT. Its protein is CASSILQNQPQHF.